This TCR beta chain was recorded in a study of cytomegalovirus exposure and HLA in healthy donors (dated by TCRdb to about 2017). General notes on the study: An earlier analysis of approximately 640 of the donors reported roughly 300 Gb of sequence data and 117 million unique TCR beta sequences from about 200 million T cells. About 280 gigabases of sequencing data and around 80 million unique TCR sequences made up an early release that covered fewer than 650 HLA-typed donors. Of the roughly 400 genotyped donors, over 65% fell in the genetic ancestry cluster associated with self-reported Caucasian donors. The study was designed to test whether signatures of past pathogen exposure could be identified by cataloging public T cell receptors. Using immunosequencing, the study profiled T cell repertoires from approximately 700 subjects and related those repertoires to cytomegalovirus serostatus. In addition to the first cohort of approximately 650 subjects, a separate validation cohort of 120 different subjects was used. The study combined high-throughput TCR immunosequencing, statistical association of individual TCRs with disease status, and machine learning to predict cytomegalovirus infection status. A later analysis re-examined previously published TCR beta repertoires from over 500 donors and added high-resolution HLA genotyping to investigate patterns of TCR occurrence. Rather than drawing on any new phenotypic data, the later analysis identified candidate immune exposures from TCR beta sequences and the way those sequences occurred across donors. In an earlier analysis of 550 to 700 of the donors, high-throughput TCR beta sequencing was used to judge whether each TCR beta V gene segment behaved as functional or pseudogenic. Donor age, sex, ethnicity and CMV serostatus were compiled together with the repertoire data. A later genetic analysis used genome-wide SNP genotypes for about 65% of the roughly 670 donors, treating that subset as a discovery cohort. All discovery cohort repertoires had been generated using a single sequencing platform. Both class I and class II loci were covered by HLA typing, at four-digit resolution. The number of typed donors differed by locus: about 620-640 for A, B, C, DRB1 and DQB1; about 520 for DQA1; some 590 for DPA1; and around 450 for DPB1. Several DR-DQ haplotypes were handled as single units for association and clustering, since linkage in the cohort was strong. Among 300 to 500 genotyped donors of the cohort, an average of around 220,000 unique TCR beta nucleotide sequences was sequenced per donor, of which about 18% were non-productive. Paper-wide results and their limitations: V-gene and J-gene trimming of TCR beta chains was associated with a missense DCLRE1C variant in a later genetic analysis, and the association was replicated in an independent cohort. When HLA alleles, especially DR and DQ, strongly co-occurred, attributing TCR associations to individual alleles was difficult. In both the original and validation cohorts, the classifier was reported to diagnose cytomegalovirus status with high specificity and sensitivity. The cohort was sequenced for TCR beta chains only, and without alpha or paired-chain data the features that could be detected were limited. While some public TCRs were present in many individuals, most TCR sequences turned up only very rarely across donors. A further reported finding was that TCR beta sequences accurately predicted the HLA-A and HLA-B alleles for most subjects in the first cohort. A cluster of highly shared sequence variants was judged likely to represent a technical artifact of the sequencing pipeline. Specific HLA alleles were associated with over 15,000 TCR beta sequences at a false discovery rate of 0.05 in a later analysis. Because HLA typing was unavailable for some donors at each locus, only the typed subset was used in association tests. The authors suggested that the approach could potentially be extended to other disease states and immunological phenotypes. In a later analysis, HLA-associated TCR beta chains were found to be more clonally expanded and to have lower generation probabilities than equally common non-associated chains. Correlated functional status among segregating V segments might be attributable to linkage disequilibrium, but an unknown experimental factor could not be ruled out. An earlier analysis of around 540 of the donors showed that most TCR beta V segments appeared in productive rearrangements either about 90% or about 30% of the time, which broadly matched IMGT annotations. In a later analysis, the rate of TCR association differed among HLA loci, with DRB1 alleles having the most associated TCRs and HLA-C alleles having the fewest. In vitro tests confirmed that three of the cytomegalovirus-associated TCR beta chains recognize cytomegalovirus antigens. In a later genetic analysis, fewer N-insertions in productive TCRs were reported among donors in an Asian-associated ancestry cluster than the roughly 640-donor mean. According to a later analysis, most CMV-associated TCR beta chains appeared to be HLA-restricted, and the HLA associations seemed to be driven largely by CMV exposure. In the study, some 180 TCR beta chains were listed as associated with cytomegalovirus. In a later analysis, several top co-occurrence clusters were reported to appear linked to parvovirus B19, influenza, CMV and Epstein-Barr virus. Because counts were too low, around 18 rarely observed V segments, including chromosome 9 orphons, were left out of the earlier analysis of 587 of the donors. The presence/absence analyses assumed that sequencing depth was roughly uniform across donors, and that assumption may not be true. Some IMGT-functional V segments, including TRBV6-2 and TRBV6-3, could not be told apart with the 87-base-pair reads, so those segments were excluded. Immune exposure information for the cohort was limited to CMV serostatus.

The cohort was made up of approximately 700 healthy bone marrow donors. Cohort members were all nominally healthy when sampled, although unrecorded immune exposures were likely present. The donor was CMV seronegative and belonged to the group of under 400 seronegative cohort members. Every donor gave a peripheral blood sample, and the peripheral blood mononuclear cells from that sample were used for TCR beta sequencing. Genomic DNA extraction from the blood cell samples was performed with the Qiagen DNeasy Blood Extraction Kit. The method was the immunoSEQ multiplex PCR assay. The multiplex PCR relied on a mix of 60 forward primers for TCR Vbeta segments and 13 reverse primers for TCR Jbeta segments. A multiplex PCR assay on genomic DNA amplified the CDR3 region of rearranged TCR beta genes. On the Illumina HiSeq System, the amplified TCR beta libraries were sequenced as 87-base-pair reads. Under the source paper's analysis protocol: A later analysis tallied about 77 million unique TCR beta chains across the 650 to 750 repertoires, and approximately 11 million of those chains were shared by two or more donors. To remove PCR and sequencing errors, raw reads were error-corrected and collapsed into unique sequences using a nearest-neighbor algorithm that merged closely related sequences. Alignment of CDR3 sequences to IMGT reference sequences was used to assign V, D and J gene segments. For a sequence to be retained, at least a six-nucleotide match to both a V gene segment and a J gene segment was required. A rearrangement was called productive if the CDR3 had no stop codons and remained in frame with V and J, and every other rearrangement was called non-productive. Following IMGT convention, CDR3 was defined as the stretch from the second conserved V-encoded cysteine up to the conserved J-encoded phenylalanine. The earlier analysis of around 640 of the donors excluded sequences that lacked an unambiguous match to a single V gene segment. In an earlier analysis of about 590 of the donors, a V segment was called functional when productive rearrangements were above 56.7%, and segregating when the standard deviation between donors exceeded 5%. To diagnose cytomegalovirus status from the catalog of TCR beta chain sequences, a statistical classification framework was built. In a later analysis, V and J genes were assigned by comparing TCR nucleotide sequences against IMGT/GENE-DB human TR gene sequences. Using the TCRdist pipeline, a later analysis assigned CDR3 sequences along with most-parsimonious VDJ recombination scenarios. In a later analysis, each TCR beta chain was defined by its CDR3 amino acid sequence together with its V-gene family, and reads without a unique V-gene family were excluded. To address suspected cross-contamination and a sequencing artifact, a later analysis removed 592 highly shared, low-generation-probability nucleotide sequences. In a later analysis, a clonal expansion index for each public chain was calculated from normalized within-repertoire ranks of inferred template counts. In a later analysis, generation probabilities were computed with a VDJ recombination model fitted to out-of-frame rearrangements, and the resulting probabilities were checked against IGoR. In a later analysis, TCR-TCR, TCR-HLA and TCR-CMV co-occurrence was scored with hypergeometric tests, and a repertoire-size bias correction was applied to TCR pairs. False discovery rates were estimated in a later analysis by permuting HLA or CMV assignments 20 times. In a later analysis, co-occurring TCRs were grouped using DBSCAN, and TCRdist sequence similarity was added for clustering within HLA-allele-positive subsets. For co-occurrence clustering, repertoires with fewer than 30,000 or more than 120,000 public chains were excluded, along with roughly five repertoires with anomalous nucleotide sharing. TCRdb limited this immuneACCESS table to in-frame rearrangements with V and J called. A share of clones is missing; checked studies link under half to unresolved V genes, and the rest is unexplained. The V and J calls and clone size are taken from that table; D and trimming were inferred from the DNA. This sample holds some 150,000 clones; 75% to 90% were observed only once. The top ten constitute 0.95% to 1.5% of the sample.

V lost 3 bases and J lost 0 bases, and the count of bases not matched to a germline gene is 4. CDR3 length: 16 amino acids, cysteine to phenylalanine. Left in the record is the CDR3 DNA by itself, 48 bases read in frame from the first base. CDR1 and CDR2, looked up from the germline V gene, are SNHLY and FYNNEI. Points on this clone: Its antigen is still unknown. The record has no base qualities; no much larger clone is one base away.

The specimen sequenced was PBMCs. The TCR comes from a female donor in good health and CMV-seronegative. The chain was built from TRBV2 and TRBJ1-5, with 8 central nucleotides matching TRBD1. The CDR3 has the sequence CASSERTGRSNQPQHF. Here is the DNA: TGTGCCAGCAGTGAGAGGACAGGGCGTAGCAATCAGCCCCAGCATTTT.